This TCR beta chain was sequenced for a study of shared clonotypes between healthy human individuals (dated by TCRdb to about 2020). Study-level background: The cohort included three men and a couple of women between 18 and 49 years of age. For each donor, CD4 naive and CD4 memory were each run on three plates, CD8 naive on two plates, and CD8 memory on one plate. Blood TCR repertoires of a handful of healthy adults were deeply sequenced to estimate repertoire size and the extent of clonotype sharing between individuals. Different laboratories and diverse techniques were used to prepare libraries and sequence TCR repertoires, to increase sequencing depth and limit assay-specific biases. Per donor, leukapheresis produced somewhere between about 0.94 and 8.9 billion PBMCs. The full study reports these points: About 5% of naive CD4, around 3.6% of naive CD8, approximately 2% of memory CD4, and around 0.42% of memory CD8 clonotypes were shared across several donors. Sampling was restricted to blood, and TCR repertoires in tissues likely differ from the TCR repertoires found in blood. Clonotypes shared by all four sorted-subset donors showed higher generation probabilities than non-shared clonotypes. Even with the large sequencing depth, rarefaction of the sorted-subset datasets indicated that sequencing was incomplete. Estimated clonotype richness was generally larger for naive than for memory subsets. The small number of donors limited the genetic and exposure-history diversity represented. Pairwise subsampling led to the expectation that sequencing depth would affect the degree of clonotype sharing among donors.

Healthy HIV-negative adults with no recently reported acute infections or vaccinations were included as donors. Every donor was a Caucasian adult residing in Nashville, Tennessee, USA. Magnetic negative selection was used to enrich CD4+ T cells, after which naive cells were positively selected on CD45RA and the negative fraction became the memory subset. After blood collection by leukapheresis, PBMCs were isolated using Ficoll-Histopaque density gradient centrifugation and then cryopreserved in the vapor phase of liquid nitrogen. Analytical flow cytometry was used to check the purity and quantity of each magnetically sorted T cell population. Genomic DNA was isolated from every sorted fraction and measured by UV absorbance on a Nanodrop 2000c. The CDR3, cysteine through phenylalanine, is 15 amino acids long. Only the CDR3 part of the read is kept: 45 bases, read in frame from the first base. The junction shows trimming of 0 bases on V and 6 bases on J, plus 12 bases between the germline ends. As encoded in the germline V gene, CDR1 is LGHNA while CDR2 is YSLEER.

Concerning this clone itself: Its cognate antigen has yet to be identified. No quality values exist for individual bases; no much larger clone is one base distant.

Using the deep immunoSEQ assay, TCR CDR3 regions were amplified from genomic DNA by multiplex PCR. Extracted genomic DNA from each cell subset was distributed evenly across all wells of several immunoSEQ 96-well plates, and each plate was treated as a replicate. Each replicate PCR for sorted subsets received around 200 ng genomic DNA, equal to about 30,000 T cell genomes. Purified libraries were quantified with a Qubit 3.0 fluorometer, sized on a Bioanalyzer 2100, and re-quantified with the KAPA Library Quantification kit. Each immunoSEQ 96-well plate was sequenced on its own single-read 150-cycle Illumina NextSeq 550 flow cell. Turning to the authors' computational methods: The immunoSEQ output contained only junctional sequences without quality scores, so filtering could not match that applied to full-length reads. To assign V/J genes and CDR3, sequences were annotated against IMGT germline references using PyIR, a Python wrapper for IgBLAST v1.9. Reads were removed for weak V/J assignments (E-value above 1e-6), missing CDR3, stop codons, out-of-frame junctions, or ambiguous translated residues. V3J clonotypes were defined as sequences sharing an identical inferred V gene, J gene, and CDR3 amino acid sequence. Percentage overlap between repertoires was computed as shared unique clonotypes divided by the size of the smaller repertoire. RTK rarefaction, the Chao1 estimator, and Recon v2.1 estimates of unobserved clonotypes were used to assess repertoire richness. For all TCRbeta clonotypes obtained by the gDNA method from several donors, generation probabilities were computed with OLGA. The clones in this table, taken by TCRdb from immuneACCESS, are in-frame only. Not every clone is retained; where verified, under half of the shortfall comes from an unresolved V gene, and the cause of the rest is unknown. From that table come the V and J calls and clone size; the DNA was used to work out D and trimming. This sample comprises roughly 1,600,000 clones, about 98.5% of them detected only once. The ten largest clones add up to around 0.38% of the sample.

The origin of this receptor is a man younger than 45 in good health. The rearrangement joined TRBV4-3 to TRBJ1-5; D gene: possibly TRBD1, on 5 matching bases. Sequencing was done on a sample of naive CD4+ T cells sorted from blood. Read against the paper, the sample's cell subset or site label means: CD45RA+ positively selected. The nucleotide sequence reads as follows: TGCGCCAGCAGCCAAGAGGCAGGGTCGGGTCAGCCCCAGCATTTT. Translation gives CASSQEAGSGQPQHF.